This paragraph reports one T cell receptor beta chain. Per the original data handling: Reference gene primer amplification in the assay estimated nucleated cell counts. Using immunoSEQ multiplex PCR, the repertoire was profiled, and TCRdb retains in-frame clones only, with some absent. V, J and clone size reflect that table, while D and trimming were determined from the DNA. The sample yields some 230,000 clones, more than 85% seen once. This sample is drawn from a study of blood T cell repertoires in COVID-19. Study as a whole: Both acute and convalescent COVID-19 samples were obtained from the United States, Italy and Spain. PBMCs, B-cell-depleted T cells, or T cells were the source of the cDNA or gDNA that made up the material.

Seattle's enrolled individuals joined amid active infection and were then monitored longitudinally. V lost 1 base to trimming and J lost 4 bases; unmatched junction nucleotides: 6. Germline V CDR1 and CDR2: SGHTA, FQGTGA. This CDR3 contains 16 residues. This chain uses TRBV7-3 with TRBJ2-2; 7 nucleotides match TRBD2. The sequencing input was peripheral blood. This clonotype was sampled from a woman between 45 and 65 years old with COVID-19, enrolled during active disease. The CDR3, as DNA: TGTGCCAGCAGCTTAAAGGGAGGGTCGAGCACCGGGGAGCTGTTTTTT. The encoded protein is CASSLKGGSSTGELFF. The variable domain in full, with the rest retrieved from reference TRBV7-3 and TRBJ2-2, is GAGVSQTPSNKVTEKGKYVELRCDPISGHTALYWYRQSLGQGPEFLIYFQGTGAADDSGLPNDRFFAVRPEGSVSTLKIQRTERGDSAVYLCASSLKGGSSTGELFFGEGSRLTVL.